This TCR beta chain came from a study of blood T cell repertoires in COVID-19. As for the study in general: The analysed material was cDNA or gDNA that came from T cells, B-cell-depleted T cells, or PBMCs.

V was pared by 1 base and J by 5 bases, with 10 bases of the junction left unmatched. Looked up from germline, CDR1 is MDHEN and CDR2 is SYDVKM. The CDR3 consists of 16 residues. The assay was immunoSEQ multiplex PCR, and TCRdb's table has in-frame clones only and misses some. The table records 200,000 to 250,000 clones, under 85% of them present only once. What was sequenced was peripheral blood. The receptor's source is a woman of 80 years or more with COVID-19, enrolled during active disease. The rearrangement joins TRBV28 to TRBJ2-5; 7 nucleotides align to TRBD2. The CDR3 region is CASSLLGREYGETQYF. CDR3 nucleotides: TGTGCCAGCAGTTTATTAGGGCGGGAGTATGGTGAGACCCAGTACTTC.